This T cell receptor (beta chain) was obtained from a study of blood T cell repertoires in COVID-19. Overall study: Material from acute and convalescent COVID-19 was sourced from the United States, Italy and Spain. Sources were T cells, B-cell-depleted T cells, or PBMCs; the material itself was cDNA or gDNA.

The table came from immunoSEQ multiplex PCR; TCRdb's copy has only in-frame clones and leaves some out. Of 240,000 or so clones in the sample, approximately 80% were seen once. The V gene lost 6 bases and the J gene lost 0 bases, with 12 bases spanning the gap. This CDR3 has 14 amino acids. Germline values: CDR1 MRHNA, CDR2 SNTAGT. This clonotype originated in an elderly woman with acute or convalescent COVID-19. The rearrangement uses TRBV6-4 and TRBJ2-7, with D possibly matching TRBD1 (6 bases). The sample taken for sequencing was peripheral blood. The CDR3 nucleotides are TGTGCCAGCAGCTCCGGGACACCCTCCTACGAGCAGTACTTC. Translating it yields CASSSGTPSYEQYF.